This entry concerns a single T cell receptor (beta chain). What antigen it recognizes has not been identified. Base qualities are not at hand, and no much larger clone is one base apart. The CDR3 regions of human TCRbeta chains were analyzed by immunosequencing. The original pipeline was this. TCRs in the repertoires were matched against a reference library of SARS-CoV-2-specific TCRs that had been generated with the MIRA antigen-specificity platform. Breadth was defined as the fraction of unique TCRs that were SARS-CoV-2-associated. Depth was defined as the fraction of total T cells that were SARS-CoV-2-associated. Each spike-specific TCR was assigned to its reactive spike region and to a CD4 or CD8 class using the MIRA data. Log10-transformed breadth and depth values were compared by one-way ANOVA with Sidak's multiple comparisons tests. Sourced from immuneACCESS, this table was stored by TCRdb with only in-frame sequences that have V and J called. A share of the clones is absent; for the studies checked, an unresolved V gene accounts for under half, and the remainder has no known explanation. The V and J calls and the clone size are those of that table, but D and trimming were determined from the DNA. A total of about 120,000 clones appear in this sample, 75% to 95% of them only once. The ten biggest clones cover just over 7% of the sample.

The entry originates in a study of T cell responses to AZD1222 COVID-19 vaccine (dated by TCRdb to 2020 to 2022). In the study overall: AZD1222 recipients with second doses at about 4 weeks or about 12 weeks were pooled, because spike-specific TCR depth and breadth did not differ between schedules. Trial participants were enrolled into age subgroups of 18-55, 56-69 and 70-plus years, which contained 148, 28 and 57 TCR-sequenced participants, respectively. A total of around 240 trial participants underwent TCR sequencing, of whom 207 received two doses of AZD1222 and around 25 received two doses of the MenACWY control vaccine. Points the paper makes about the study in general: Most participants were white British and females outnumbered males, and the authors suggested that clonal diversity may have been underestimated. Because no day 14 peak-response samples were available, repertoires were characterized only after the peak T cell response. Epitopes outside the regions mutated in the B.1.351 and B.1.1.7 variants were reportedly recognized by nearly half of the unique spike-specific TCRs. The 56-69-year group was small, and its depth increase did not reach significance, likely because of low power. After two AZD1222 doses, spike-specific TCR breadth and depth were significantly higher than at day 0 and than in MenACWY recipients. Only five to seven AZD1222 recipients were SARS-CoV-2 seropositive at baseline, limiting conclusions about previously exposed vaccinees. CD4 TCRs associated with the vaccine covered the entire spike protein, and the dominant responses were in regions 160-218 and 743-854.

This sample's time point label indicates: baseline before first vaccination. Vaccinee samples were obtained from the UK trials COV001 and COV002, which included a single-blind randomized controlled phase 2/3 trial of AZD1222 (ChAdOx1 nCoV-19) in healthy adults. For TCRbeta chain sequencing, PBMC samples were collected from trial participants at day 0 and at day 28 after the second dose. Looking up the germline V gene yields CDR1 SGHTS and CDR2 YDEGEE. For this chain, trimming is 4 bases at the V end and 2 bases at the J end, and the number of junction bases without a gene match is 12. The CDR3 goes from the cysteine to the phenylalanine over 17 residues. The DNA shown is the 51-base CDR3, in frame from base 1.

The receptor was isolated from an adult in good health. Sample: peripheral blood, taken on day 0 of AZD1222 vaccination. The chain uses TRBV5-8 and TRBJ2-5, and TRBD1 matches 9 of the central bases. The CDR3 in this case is CASSTGQGNPQQETQYF. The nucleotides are TGTGCCAGCAGCACGGGACAGGGTAACCCCCAACAAGAGACCCAGTACTTC.